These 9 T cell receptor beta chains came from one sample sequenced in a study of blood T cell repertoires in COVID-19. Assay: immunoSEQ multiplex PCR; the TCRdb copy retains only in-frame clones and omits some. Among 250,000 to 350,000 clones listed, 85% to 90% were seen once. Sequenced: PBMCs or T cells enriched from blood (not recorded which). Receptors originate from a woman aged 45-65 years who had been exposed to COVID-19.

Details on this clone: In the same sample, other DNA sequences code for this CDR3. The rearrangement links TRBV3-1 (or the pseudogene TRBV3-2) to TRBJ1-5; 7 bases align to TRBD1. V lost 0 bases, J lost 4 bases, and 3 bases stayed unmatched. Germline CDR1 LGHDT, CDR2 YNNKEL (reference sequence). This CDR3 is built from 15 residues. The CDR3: CASSQDVTGNQPQHF. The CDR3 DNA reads TGTGCCAGCAGCCAAGATGTGACAGGGAATCAGCCCCAGCATTTT.

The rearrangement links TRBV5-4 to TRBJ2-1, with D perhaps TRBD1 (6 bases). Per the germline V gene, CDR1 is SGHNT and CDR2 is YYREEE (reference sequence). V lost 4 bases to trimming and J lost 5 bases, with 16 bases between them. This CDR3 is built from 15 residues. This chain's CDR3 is CASSVGQITNNEQFF. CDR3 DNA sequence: TGTGCCAGCAGCGTTGGACAGATTACCAACAATGAGCAGTTCTTC. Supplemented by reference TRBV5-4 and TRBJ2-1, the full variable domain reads ETGVTQSPTHLIKTRGQQVTLRCSSQSGHNTVSWYQQALGQGPQFIFQYYREEENGRGNFPPRFSGLQFPNYSSELNVNALELDDSALYLCASSVGQITNNEQFFGPGTRLTVL.

CDR3 sequence reads: CASSTTATNSGNTIYF. Here the CDR3 DNA reads TGTGCCAGCAGTACAACCGCCACAAACTCTGGAAACACCATATATTTT. The rearrangement joins TRBV28 to TRBJ1-3; D not certain. Per the germline V gene, CDR1 is MDHEN and CDR2 is SYDVKM. V was trimmed by 5 bases and J by 0 bases, leaving 14 bases between them. This CDR3 comprises 16 residues. Full variable domain (rest looked up from reference TRBV28 and TRBJ1-3): DVKVTQSSRYLVKRTGEKVFLECVQDMDHENMFWYRQDPGLGLRLIYFSYDVKMKEKGDIPEGYSVSREKKERFSLILESASTNQTSMYLCASSTTATNSGNTIYFGEGSWLTVV.

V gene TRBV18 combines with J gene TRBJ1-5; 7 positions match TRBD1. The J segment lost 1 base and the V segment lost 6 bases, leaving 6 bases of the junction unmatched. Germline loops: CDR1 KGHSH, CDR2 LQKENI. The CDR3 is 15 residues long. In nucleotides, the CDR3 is TGTGCCAGCTCGCTGACAGGGATCAGCAATCAGCCCCAGCATTTT. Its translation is CASSLTGISNQPQHF.

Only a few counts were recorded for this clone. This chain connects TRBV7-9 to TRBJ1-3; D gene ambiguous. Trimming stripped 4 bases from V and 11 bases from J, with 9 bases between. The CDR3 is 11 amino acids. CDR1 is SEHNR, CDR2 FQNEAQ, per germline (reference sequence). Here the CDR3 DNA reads TGTGCCAGCAGCTCCACAGTGGCCATATATTTT. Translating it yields CASSSTVAIYF.

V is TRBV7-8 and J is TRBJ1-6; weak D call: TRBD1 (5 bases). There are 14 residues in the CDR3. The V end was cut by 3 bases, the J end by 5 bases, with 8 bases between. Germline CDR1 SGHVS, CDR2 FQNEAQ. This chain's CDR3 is CASSFTGDNSPLHF. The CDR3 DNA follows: TGTGCCAGCAGCTTCACAGGAGATAATTCACCCCTCCACTTT.

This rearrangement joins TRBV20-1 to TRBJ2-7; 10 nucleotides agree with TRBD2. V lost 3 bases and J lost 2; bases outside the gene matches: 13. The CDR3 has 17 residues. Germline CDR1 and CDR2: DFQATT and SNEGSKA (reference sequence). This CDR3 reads CSASGSGGPKGPYEQYF. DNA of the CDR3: TGCAGTGCTAGTGGTAGCGGGGGGCCAAAAGGGCCCTACGAGCAGTACTTC.

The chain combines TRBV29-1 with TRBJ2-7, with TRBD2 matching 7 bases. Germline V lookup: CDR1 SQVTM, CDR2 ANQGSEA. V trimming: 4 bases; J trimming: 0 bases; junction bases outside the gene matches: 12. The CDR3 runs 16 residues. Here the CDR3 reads CSVVWRGLVSSYEQYF. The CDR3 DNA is TGCAGCGTTGTTTGGCGGGGGTTGGTAAGCTCCTACGAGCAGTACTTC.

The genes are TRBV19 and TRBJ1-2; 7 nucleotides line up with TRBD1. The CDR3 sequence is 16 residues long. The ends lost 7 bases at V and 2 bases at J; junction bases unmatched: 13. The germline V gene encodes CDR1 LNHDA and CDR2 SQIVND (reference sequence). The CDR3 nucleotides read TGTGCCAGTACCCCTCGAGGGGGCGCAAAGAACTATGGCTACACCTTC. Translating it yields CASTPRGGAKNYGYTF. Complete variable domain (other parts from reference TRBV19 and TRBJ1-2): DGGITQSPKYLFRKEGQNVTLSCEQNLNHDAMYWYRQDPGQGLRLIYYSQIVNDFQKGDIAEGYSVSREKKESFPLTVTSAQKNPTAFYLCASTPRGGAKNYGYTFGSGTRLTVV.